This is a list of T cell receptor beta chains from one sample in a study of blood T cells in healthy people across ages. TCRdb called the 5' RACE reads again in MiXCR, with one record for every CDR3 protein. The data hold more than 750,000 distinct CDR3 sequences, with about 29% observed a single time. These same records also appear under a second study, on T cells of mothers and their children.

Sequencing input: blood. These receptors all come from a woman between 40 and 50 years old in good health. CDR3s include the opening cysteine and the closing phenylalanine or tryptophan. D genes are given only for firm matches. Clone size is stated in some rows and not others, as once, few, many or a class when expanded.

NA	many	TRBV5-1	TRBJ2-3	TGCGCCAGCAGCCCCGGGACCTTAGATACGCAGTATTTT	CASSPGTLDTQYF
NA	NA	TRBV7-2	TRBJ2-3	TGTGCCAGCAGCCCGGGACCTTGGGATACAGATACGCAGTATTTT	CASSPGPWDTDTQYF
NA	NA	TRBV5-1	TRBJ1-2	TGCGCCAGCAGCTTTGTCTTCGAAGGGCCTGGCTACACCTTC	CASSFVFEGPGYTF
TRBD2	NA	TRBV5-1	TRBJ2-3	TGCGCCAGCAGCTCGCCTAGCGGGTCCACAGATACGCAGTATTTT	CASSSPSGSTDTQYF
NA	NA	TRBV4-3	TRBJ1-2	TGCGCCAGCAGCCAAGACAGGAGTGGTAACTATGGCTACACCTTC	CASSQDRSGNYGYTF
NA	NA	TRBV4-2	TRBJ2-7	TGTACCAGCAGCCAAGATCCCGGACAGACCTACGAGCAGTACTTC	CTSSQDPGQTYEQYF
TRBD2	few	TRBV20-1	TRBJ2-3	TGCAGTGCTAGAGACCCCGGGGGGATCACAGATACGCAGTATTTT	CSARDPGGITDTQYF
TRBD1	NA	TRBV19	TRBJ1-1	TGTGCCAGTACTCCCAGGGGGTCGCGTGGAGTGAACACTGAAGCTTTCTTT	CASTPRGSRGVNTEAFF
NA	many	TRBV6-2/TRBV6-3	TRBJ2-1	TGTGCCAGCAGTTACGGGTTCTTGGGGTATGAGCAGTTCTTC	CASSYGFLGYEQFF
TRBD1	NA	TRBV5-1	TRBJ1-2	TGCGCCAGCAGCGAGGATGGACAGGGATTCCCAGGCTACACCTTC	CASSEDGQGFPGYTF
NA	once	TRBV20-1	TRBJ1-4	TGCAGTGCTAGAAGCGAACAAGGACTGTTTTTT	CSARSEQGLFF
TRBD1	NA	TRBV28	TRBJ1-2	TGTGCCAGCAGTTTGAGGGCAGGGGGCGGCGGTTACACCTTC	CASSLRAGGGGYTF
NA	few	TRBV6-6	TRBJ1-5	TGTGCCAGCAGGGCCACAGGGATCCATCAGCCCCAGCATTTT	CASRATGIHQPQHF
NA	many	TRBV27	TRBJ1-2	TGTGCCAGCAGTTATTCCGCCGGGACAACTAACTATGGCTACACCTTC	CASSYSAGTTNYGYTF
NA	many	TRBV3-1	TRBJ2-1	TGTGCCAGCAGCCAAGAAGGCAGGGGTTACGAGCAGTTCTTC	CASSQEGRGYEQFF
NA	once	TRBV15	TRBJ2-1	TGTGCCACCAGCAGAGATTCAGGGAGGAACATTCAGTTCTTC	CATSRDSGRNIQFF
NA	NA	TRBV24-1	TRBJ2-7	TGTGCCACCAGTGCTACGGACATTCTGGGGCAGTACTTC	CATSATDILGQYF
TRBD1	NA	TRBV5-1	TRBJ1-2	TGCGCCAGCAGCTGGGGACAGGGGTTTAATGGCTACACCTTC	CASSWGQGFNGYTF
NA	few	TRBV9	TRBJ1-2	TGTGCCAGCAGCGTAGACCATACTAACTATGGCTACACCTTC	CASSVDHTNYGYTF
NA	many	TRBV5-1	TRBJ2-7	TGCGCCAGCAGCGTCGGAGCAGGGAGCTCCTACGAGCAGTACTTC	CASSVGAGSSYEQYF
NA	NA	TRBV27	TRBJ1-2	TGTGCCAGCAGTTTTAGAACAGGGAACGGCTACACCTTC	CASSFRTGNGYTF
TRBD1	many	TRBV6-4	TRBJ2-6	TGTGCCAGCAGTGACCAAACAGGGGGCGCTGGGGCCAACGTCCTGACTTTC	CASSDQTGGAGANVLTF